A single sample is the source of the 29 T cell receptor beta chains below, sequenced in a study of T cells expressing NK-cell markers. TCRdb re-called the 5' RACE reads and catalogs CDR3 proteins one per entry, DNA excluded. Recorded for this sample: 500,000 to 700,000 distinct CDR3 sequences. The sequenced sample was blood T cells: a sorted CD56 or NKG2C T cell subset, CD4+ or CD8+ T cells, or bulk PBMC T cells (not recorded which). The receptors come from a man aged 18-30 years in good health.

The chain's CDR3 is CASSESPGGTQYF. V usage is TRBV2 and J usage is TRBJ2-5; TCRdb returns TRBD1, unconfirmable since there is no DNA. The CDR3 loop spans 13 amino acids. The germline V gene encodes CDR1 SNHLY and CDR2 FYNNEI. The entire variable domain, with the rest obtained from reference TRBV2 and TRBJ2-5, is as follows: EPEVTQTPSHQVTQMGQEVILRCVPISNHLYFYWYRQILGQKVEFLVSFYNNEISEKSEIFDDQFSVERPDGSNFTLKIRSTKLEDSAMYFCASSESPGGTQYFGPGTRLLVL.

The chain uses TRBV24-1 and TRBJ2-3; without DNA, the TCRdb call of TRBD1 cannot be checked. Germline V gives CDR1 KGHDR, CDR2 SFDVKD. The CDR3 has 16 amino acids. The CDR3 sequence is CATSDGIGQSRDTQYF.

The gene calls are TRBV12-3 or TRBV12-4 and TRBJ1-3; TCRdb lists TRBD1, though no DNA is available to test this call. This CDR3 has 14 residues. The CDR3 here is CASRTGGGGNTIYF.

The rearrangement links TRBV29-1 to TRBJ1-1. CDR1 is SQVTM and CDR2 is ANQGSEA in the germline V gene. The CDR3 length is 12 residues. The CDR3 loop is CSSWTVNTEAFF.

This chain connects TRBV27 to TRBJ1-5; there is no DNA to check the TCRdb D call of TRBD1. In germline, CDR1 is MNHEY, CDR2 SMNVEV (reference sequence). The CDR3 is 16 residues long. The CDR3 protein is CASRPRTGVSNQPQHF.

The chain employs TRBV28 and TRBJ1-5; without DNA, the TCRdb call of TRBD1 cannot be checked. The CDR3 covers 15 residues. In germline, CDR1 is MDHEN, CDR2 SYDVKM. The CDR3 is CASRFSGTRNQPQHF.

The CDR3 spells CASSLGGPGREQFF. This sequence joins TRBV5-8 and TRBJ2-1; the D call of TRBD2 rests on TCRdb alone, since no DNA is present to check it. CDR3 size: 14 residues. Germline CDR1 reads SGHTS; CDR2 reads YDEGEE.

The chain recombines TRBV12-3 or TRBV12-4 with TRBJ1-4; TCRdb lists TRBD1, though no DNA is available to test this call. The CDR3 covers 13 residues. Here the CDR3 reads CASSAGQNEKLFF.

The CDR3 loop reads CASRFTVDEQYF. The chain couples TRBV5-1 to TRBJ2-7. The germline gives CDR1 SGHRS, CDR2 YFSETQ. The CDR3 has 12 amino acids.

The V and J genes are TRBV7-2 and TRBJ2-1; TCRdb indicates TRBD2, and absent DNA this call remains unverified. The CDR3 totals 16 residues. The V gene's germline CDR1 is SGHTA and CDR2 FQGNSA. Here the CDR3 reads CASSEGPGLAGLEQFF.

The chain employs TRBV12-3 or TRBV12-4 and TRBJ2-7. CDR3 length: 14 residues. CDR3 amino acids: CASSLLSNSYEQYF.

The V call is TRBV4-2, the J call TRBJ2-5. Per germline, CDR1 LGHNA and CDR2 YNFKEQ. The CDR3 length is 14 residues. The CDR3 spells CASSQDLSKETQYF.

V gene TRBV6-2 or TRBV6-3 combines with J gene TRBJ2-5; TCRdb's assignment of TRBD2 cannot be checked, as there is no DNA. The CDR3 runs 15 residues. From germline, CDR1 is MNHEY and CDR2 SVGEGT. The CDR3 sequence: CASGPGRGWQETQYF.

This chain joins TRBV18 and TRBJ2-1. This CDR3 comprises 13 residues. Germline-derived CDR1 and CDR2 are KGHSH and LQKENI. The CDR3 region is CASSGSVGNEQFF.

The J gene is TRBJ1-1, the V gene TRBV29-1; the D gene TCRdb calls, TRBD1, cannot be checked with no DNA. CDR1 is SQVTM, CDR2 ANQGSEA, per germline. The CDR3 is made up of 13 amino acids. CDR3 residues: CSVKGQGPTEAFF.

This chain joins TRBV7-9 and TRBJ2-5; the D call of TRBD1 rests on TCRdb alone, since no DNA is present to check it. Germline V gene data show CDR1 as SEHNR and CDR2 as FQNEAQ (reference sequence). The CDR3 has 15 residues. The CDR3 region is CASSSGQDLLETQYF.

The CDR3 spells CASSEGQGADNEQFF. This chain links TRBV10-1 with TRBJ2-1; TCRdb selects TRBD1, and the lack of DNA leaves this call unchecked. Looked up from germline, CDR1 is WNHNN and CDR2 is SYGVQD (reference sequence). The CDR3 loop spans 15 amino acids.

This chain connects TRBV7-8 to TRBJ2-3; TCRdb outputs TRBD2, but without DNA this stays unchecked. The CDR3 loop spans 17 amino acids. The germline V gene has CDR1 SGHVS and CDR2 FQNEAQ. The CDR3: CASSPFSLAAAGDTQYF.

The chain combines TRBV13 with TRBJ2-5; TCRdb calls TRBD2, which cannot be checked without DNA. The CDR3 consists of 15 residues. Germline assignment: CDR1 PRHDT and CDR2 FYEKMQ (reference sequence). This CDR3 is CASRSLAFGEETQYF.

The J gene is TRBJ1-4, the V gene TRBV5-1. The length of the CDR3 is 15 residues. Germline V gene sequence: CDR1 SGHRS, CDR2 YFSETQ. The CDR3 loop is CASSLVTATNEKLFF.

This chain's CDR3 is CASSLDPNDMKLFF. The chain uses TRBV7-2 and TRBJ1-4. The CDR3 loop spans 14 amino acids. Germline loops: CDR1 SGHTA, CDR2 FQGNSA.

V and J are TRBV11-2 and TRBJ2-3; TCRdb proposes TRBD2, but this gene call is untestable without DNA. The germline CDR1 and CDR2 sequences are SGHAT and FQNNGV. The CDR3 runs 15 residues. CDR3 sequence reads: CASSFSGRRTDTQYF. Combining the CDR3 with reference TRBV11-2 and TRBJ2-3 gives the whole variable domain EAGVAQSPRYKIIEKRQSVAFWCNPISGHATLYWYQQILGQGPKLLIQFQNNGVVDDSQLPKDRFSAERLKGVDSTLKIQPAKLEDSAVYLCASSFSGRRTDTQYFGPGTRLTVL.

The rearrangement joins TRBV5-4 to TRBJ2-7; TCRdb designates TRBD1, a call that cannot be tested without DNA. The CDR3 covers 17 residues. CDR1 and CDR2 from the germline V gene are SGHNT and YYREEE (reference sequence). The CDR3 is CASSLGTAGGITYEQYF.

The CDR3 sequence is CASSPVGTSGQETQYF. V usage is TRBV7-9 and J usage is TRBJ2-5; TCRdb names TRBD2, which stays unverified in the absence of DNA. This CDR3 is built from 16 residues. Germline V gene lookup returns CDR1 SEHNR and CDR2 FQNEAQ (reference sequence).

The gene calls are TRBV7-8 and TRBJ1-2. The V gene's germline CDR1 is SGHVS and CDR2 FQNEAQ. The CDR3 consists of 14 residues. CDR3 region: CASSLARASYGYTF. The full variable domain, completed using reference TRBV7-8 and TRBJ1-2, is GAGVSQSPRYKVAKRGQDVALRCDPISGHVSLFWYQQALGQGPEFLTYFQNEAQLDKSGLPSDRFFAERPEGSVSTLKIQRTQQEDSAVYLCASSLARASYGYTFGSGTRLTVV.

This sequence joins TRBV5-1 and TRBJ2-4; checking the TCRdb D call of TRBD2 is not possible without DNA. This CDR3 contains 15 residues. Germline CDR1 and CDR2: SGHRS and YFSETQ. The CDR3 sequence is CASSLLRAEGNIQYF.

The gene calls are TRBV6-1 and TRBJ2-3. Germline V gene lookup returns CDR1 MNHNS and CDR2 SASEGT. The CDR3 has 13 amino acids. The CDR3 protein is CASSPESTDTQYF.

The CDR3 is CASSKGPRGANTEVFF. The V call is TRBV21-1, the J call TRBJ1-1. TRBV21-1 is labeled a pseudogene. The CDR3 length is 16 residues.

The chain has TRBV5-1 and TRBJ2-3; the TRBD2 assignment by TCRdb is unverifiable without DNA. This CDR3 has 15 amino acids. Germline CDR1 is SGHRS and CDR2 is YFSETQ. The CDR3 reads CASSTAGTSTDTQYF.